The TCR beta chain described here comes from a study of blood T cell repertoires in COVID-19. Study summary: The analysed material was cDNA or gDNA that came from T cells, B-cell-depleted T cells, or PBMCs.

The CDR3 has 11 residues. Germline V lookup: CDR1 DFQATT, CDR2 SNEGSKA (reference sequence). V lost 3 bases and J 5 bases, leaving 7 bases between the germline ends. Assay used: immunoSEQ multiplex PCR; TCRdb lists only in-frame clones, some missing. The sample shows 210,000 or so clones, 83% of them seen only once. Participant reports of clinical history set cohort assignment. The J gene is TRBJ1-1, the V gene TRBV20-1; D unresolved. This TCR was recovered from a woman aged 50 to 60 who had been exposed to COVID-19. Sequenced input: PBMCs or T cells enriched from blood (not recorded which). CDR3 nucleotides: TGCAGTGCTAGTGCCCGGACTGAAGCTTTCTTT. Its protein product is CSASARTEAFF.